This TCR beta chain was captured in a study of blood T cell repertoires in COVID-19. Study-level information: T cells, B-cell-depleted T cells, or PBMCs provided the cDNA or gDNA that served as material.

V dropped 2 bases and J dropped 0 bases, with 5 bases sitting between them. The CDR3 has 14 amino acids. Germline CDR1 and CDR2: SGHRS and YFSETQ. The data were produced by immunoSEQ multiplex PCR, yet TCRdb's version contains in-frame clones alone and is incomplete. Altogether around 620,000 clones are present, 75% to 90% being singletons, with the ten largest covering roughly 0.25%. Input material: peripheral blood. The chain couples TRBV5-1 to TRBJ1-4; D gene ambiguous. This TCR was recovered from a woman aged 18-29 years with acute or convalescent COVID-19. CDR3 in DNA: TGCGCCAGCAGCTTTTCGGCAACTAATGAAAAACTGTTTTTT. Translating it yields CASSFSATNEKLFF.